The source of this TCR beta chain is a study of shared clonotypes between healthy human individuals. Study-level findings and limits: Memory subsets had estimated richness that was generally smaller than that of naive subsets.

Sequenced by immunoSEQ multiplex PCR; TCRdb stores in-frame clones only, minus some. Here the sample spans about 680,000 clones, more than 70% being singletons. Remarks on this clone: The antigen is undetermined.

The CDR3 consists of 12 residues. The ends lost 6 bases at V and 3 bases at J; junction bases unmatched: 2. Germline loops: CDR1 SEHNR, CDR2 FQNEAQ (reference sequence). Material for sequencing was memory CD4+ T cells sorted from blood. As for subset: CD45RA-negative fraction. V usage is TRBV7-9 and J usage is TRBJ2-7, with 7 positions matching TRBD1. This clonotype was obtained from a woman between 25 and 40 years old in good health. This CDR3 is CASRNRGYEQYF. The CDR3 coding sequence is TGTGCCAGCAGAAACAGGGGCTACGAGCAGTACTTC.